This T cell receptor (beta chain) appears in the sequencing data of a study of blood T cell repertoires in COVID-19. Study at large: Samples representing acute and convalescent COVID-19 were sourced from the United States, Italy and Spain. PBMCs, B-cell-depleted T cells, or T cells provided the cDNA or gDNA that made up the material.

As handled by the study authors: Nucleated cell number was recorded as an estimate derived from reference gene primer amplification. Only in-frame clones appear in the TCRdb table, and some are missing; sequencing was by immunoSEQ multiplex PCR. V, J and clone size derive from that table, while D and trimming were established from the DNA sequence. The sample yields about 120,000 clones, 60% to 85% seen once. Germline CDR1 SGDLS, CDR2 YYNGEE. The length of the CDR3 is 13 residues. J lost 6 bases, V lost 2 bases, and 3 bases had no gene match. V is TRBV9 and J is TRBJ1-1; 8 bases fit TRBD1. Sequenced material: peripheral blood. This sequence was found in an older man with acute or convalescent COVID-19. The chain's CDR3 is CASSVKTGAEAFF. Here the CDR3 DNA reads TGTGCCAGCAGCGTCAAGACAGGGGCTGAAGCTTTCTTT.